A single sample is the source of the 13 T cell receptor beta chains below, sequenced in a study of cytomegalovirus exposure and HLA in healthy donors. PCR used 60 Vbeta primers and 13 Jbeta primers. Method: immunoSEQ multiplex PCR; TCRdb's copy keeps in-frame clones and lacks some. The sample shows just over 200,000 clones, under 85% of them seen only once. Sequenced input: PBMCs. The receptor source for this set is a man aged 50 or older in good health and CMV-seronegative.

The genes are TRBV5-1 and TRBJ2-2, with D hard to call. CDR3 length: 14 residues. Germline values: CDR1 SGHRS, CDR2 YFSETQ. The V end was cut by 4 bases, the J end by 8 bases, with 15 bases between. The CDR3 bases are TGCGCCAGCAGCACCCGACTCGCTTTAGGGGAGCTGTTTTTT. It is translated as CASSTRLALGELFF.

This rearrangement joins TRBV19 to TRBJ1-2, with 10 nucleotides matching TRBD1. CDR1 is LNHDA, CDR2 SQIVND, per germline (reference sequence). V gave up 7 bases and J gave up 8 bases; unmatched junction bases: 13. This CDR3 is 15 amino acids long. CDR3 sequence: CASMLEDRGSRGYTF. CDR3 nucleotide sequence: TGTGCCAGTATGTTGGAGGACAGGGGGTCGAGGGGCTACACCTTC.

This chain links TRBV28 with TRBJ1-2; 7 bases are a match to TRBD1. Looked up from germline, CDR1 is MDHEN and CDR2 is SYDVKM. This CDR3 region has 14 residues. V lost 7 bases, J lost 3 bases, and 8 bases stayed unmatched. CDR3 coding DNA: TGTGCCAGCACCGTAACAGGGGTGGACTATGGCTACACCTTC. Residues: CASTVTGVDYGYTF.

This clone has a handful of counts. This chain links TRBV2 with TRBJ2-5; possibly TRBD1 for D (6 bases). The germline gives CDR1 SNHLY, CDR2 FYNNEI. V was clipped by 6 bases and J by 5 bases, with 22 bases between them. CDR3 size: 16 residues. The DNA for the CDR3 is TGTGCCAGCAGCCCTGGATGGGGGCCCGTCGAGGAGACCCAGTACTTC. This translates into CASSPGWGPVEETQYF.

This clone showed up just a few times. This chain links TRBV27 with TRBJ2-2, with D hard to call. The germline V and J ends were trimmed by 1 base and 2 bases, with 5 bases remaining between them. CDR3 size: 14 residues. Germline V gene data show CDR1 as MNHEY and CDR2 as SMNVEV (reference sequence). CDR3 amino acids: CASSLFTNTGELFF. The CDR3 nucleotides are TGTGCCAGCAGTTTATTCACAAACACCGGGGAGCTGTTTTTT.

The V gene is TRBV18, the J gene TRBJ1-2, with 7 positions matching TRBD1. The CDR3 is 15 residues long. CDR1 and CDR2 (germline): KGHSH, LQKENI. J gave up 8 bases and V 6 bases, and 15 bases lay outside the gene matches. CDR3 loop: CASSGTGTEIDGYTF. In nucleotides, the CDR3 is TGTGCCAGCTCTGGTACCGGGACAGAGATCGACGGCTACACCTTC.

This clone was recorded a few times. This rearrangement joins TRBV28 to TRBJ1-2; possible D gene TRBD1, 5 bases. The germline gives CDR1 MDHEN, CDR2 SYDVKM. The CDR3 covers 17 residues. Trimming stripped 5 bases from V and 1 base from J, with 20 bases between. The CDR3 here is CASSQGGGTTGNYGYTF. DNA of the CDR3: TGTGCCAGCAGTCAAGGTGGGGGGACCACCGGTAACTATGGCTACACCTTC.

Only one count was recorded for this clone. J is TRBJ2-3 and V is TRBV2; D is uncertain. In germline, CDR1 is SNHLY, CDR2 FYNNEI. The CDR3 sequence is 16 residues long. V was trimmed by 6 bases and J by 2 bases, leaving 18 bases between them. The CDR3 region is CASSPIWRSPTDTQYF. CDR3 nucleotides: TGTGCCAGCAGCCCCATTTGGCGGAGCCCCACAGATACGCAGTATTTT.

J is TRBJ2-1 and V is TRBV29-1; TRBD2 agrees at 9 bases. Looked up from germline, CDR1 is SQVTM and CDR2 is ANQGSEA. This CDR3 spans 18 amino acids. V gave up 0 bases and J gave up 6 bases; unmatched junction bases: 15. CDR3 region: CSVEDPTRGAAGGNEQFF. In DNA form, the CDR3 reads TGCAGCGTTGAAGATCCGACTAGAGGGGCAGCGGGAGGCAATGAGCAGTTCTTC.

This clone has more than one count but fewer than ten. The J gene is TRBJ2-7, the V gene TRBV27; 8 bases fit TRBD1. Germline assignment: CDR1 MNHEY and CDR2 SMNVEV (reference sequence). The CDR3 loop spans 15 amino acids. Trimming at V came to 6 bases and at J to 0 bases, leaving 7 bases not matched to a gene. CDR3 sequence reads: CASSHHRGNSYEQYF. The CDR3 nucleotides read TGTGCCAGCAGCCACCACAGGGGGAACTCCTACGAGCAGTACTTC.

The V gene is TRBV15, the J gene TRBJ2-1; 8 nucleotides line up with TRBD2. With 0 bases clipped from V and 7 bases from J, the junction kept 8 bases outside the gene matches. CDR1 is LNHNV and CDR2 is YYDKDF in the germline V gene (reference sequence). The CDR3 loop spans 16 amino acids. CDR3 in DNA: TGTGCCACCAGCAGAGATAAAAGCGGGGGATGGAATGAGCAGTTCTTC. Encoded protein: CATSRDKSGGWNEQFF. The entire variable domain, with the rest obtained from reference TRBV15 and TRBJ2-1, is as follows: DAMVIQNPRYQVTQFGKPVTLSCSQTLNHNVMYWYQQKSSQAPKLLFHYYDKDFNNEADTPDNFQSRRPNTSFCFLDIRSPGLGDTAMYLCATSRDKSGGWNEQFFGPGTRLTVL.

The chain couples TRBV2 to TRBJ1-5; maybe TRBD1 (5 bases). CDR1 SNHLY and CDR2 FYNNEI come from the germline V gene. CDR3 length: 14 residues. The V end was cut by 7 bases, the J end by 4 bases, with 14 bases between. DNA of the CDR3: TGTGCCAGCAATTACGTGGGGCGAAATCAGCCCCAGCATTTT. It translates to CASNYVGRNQPQHF.

V usage is TRBV19 and J usage is TRBJ1-5, with TRBD1 identical over 7 bases. The junction had 24 bases not matched to a gene; V was cut back by 11 bases and J by 8 bases. The CDR3 totals 17 residues. Germline values: CDR1 LNHDA, CDR2 SQIVND (reference sequence). The CDR3 reads CASLRSPWTGSKEPQHF. The CDR3 nucleotides read TGTGCCTCTCTCCGGTCCCCTTGGACAGGTAGTAAGGAGCCCCAGCATTTT.